This T cell receptor (beta chain) derives from a study of graft-versus-host responses after intestinal transplantation. Study-level information: Multivisceral, liver-intestinal, or isolated intestinal transplants were given to recipients. Recipients across the board were started on anti-thymocyte globulin induction, then kept on tacrolimus and steroids for about 3 years.

TCRdb's table, derived via immunoSEQ multiplex PCR, lists solely in-frame clones and lacks some. The sample yields more than 95,000 clones, over 75% seen once. Overall study results and limits: Where graft-donor T cell macrochimerism was present, patients had high graft-versus-host to host-versus-graft clonal ratios in allografts. GvH clones detected in recipient marrow included some appearing first in ileum or blood.

As regards this clone: Its specificity is not known.

The source material was unstimulated CD4+ T cells sorted from spleen or lymph node cells, sampled before intestinal transplant. The receptor comes from a human donor who received an intestinal transplant.

CDR3: CASSLSLAEGGNEQFF. In nucleotides, the CDR3 is TGCGCCAGCAGCTTGTCGCTAGCGGAGGGTGGGAATGAGCAGTTCTTC. The gene calls are TRBV5-1 and TRBJ2-1; 7 bases align to TRBD2. The V gene's germline CDR1 is SGHRS and CDR2 YFSETQ. V dropped 1 base and J dropped 7; count of bases not matched to a gene: 11. This CDR3 has 16 residues.